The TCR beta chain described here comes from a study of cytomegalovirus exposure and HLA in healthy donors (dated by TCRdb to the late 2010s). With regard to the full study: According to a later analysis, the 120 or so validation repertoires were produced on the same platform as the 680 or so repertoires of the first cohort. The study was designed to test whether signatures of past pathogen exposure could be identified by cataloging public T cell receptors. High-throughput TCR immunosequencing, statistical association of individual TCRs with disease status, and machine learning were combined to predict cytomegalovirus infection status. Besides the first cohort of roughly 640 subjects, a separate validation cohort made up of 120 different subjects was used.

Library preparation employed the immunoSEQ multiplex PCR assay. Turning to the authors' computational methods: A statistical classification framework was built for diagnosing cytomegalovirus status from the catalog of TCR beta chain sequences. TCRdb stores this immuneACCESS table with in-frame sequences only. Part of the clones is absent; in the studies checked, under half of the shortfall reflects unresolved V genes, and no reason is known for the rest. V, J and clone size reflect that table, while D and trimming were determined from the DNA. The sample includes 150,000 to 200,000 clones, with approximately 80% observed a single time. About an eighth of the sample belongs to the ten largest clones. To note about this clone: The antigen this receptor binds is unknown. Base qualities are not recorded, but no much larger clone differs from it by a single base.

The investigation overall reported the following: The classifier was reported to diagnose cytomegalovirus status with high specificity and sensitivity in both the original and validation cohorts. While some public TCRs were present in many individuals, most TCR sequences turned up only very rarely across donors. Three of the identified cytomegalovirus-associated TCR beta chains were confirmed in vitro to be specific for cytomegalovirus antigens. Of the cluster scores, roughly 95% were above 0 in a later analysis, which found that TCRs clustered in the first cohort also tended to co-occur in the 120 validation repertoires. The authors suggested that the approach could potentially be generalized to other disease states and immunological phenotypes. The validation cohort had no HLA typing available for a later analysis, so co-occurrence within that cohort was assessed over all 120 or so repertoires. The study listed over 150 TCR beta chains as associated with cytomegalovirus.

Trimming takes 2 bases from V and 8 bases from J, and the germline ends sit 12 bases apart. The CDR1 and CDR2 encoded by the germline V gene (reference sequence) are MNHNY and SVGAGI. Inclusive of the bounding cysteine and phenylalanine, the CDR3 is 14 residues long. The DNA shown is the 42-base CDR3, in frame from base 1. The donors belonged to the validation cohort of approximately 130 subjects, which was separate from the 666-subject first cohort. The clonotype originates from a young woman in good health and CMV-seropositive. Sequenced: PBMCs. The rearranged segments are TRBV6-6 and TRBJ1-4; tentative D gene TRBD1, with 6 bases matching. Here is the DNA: TGTGCCAGCAGTTACGTTTGGGGGCGGGAAAAACTGTTTTTT. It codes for CASSYVWGREKLFF.